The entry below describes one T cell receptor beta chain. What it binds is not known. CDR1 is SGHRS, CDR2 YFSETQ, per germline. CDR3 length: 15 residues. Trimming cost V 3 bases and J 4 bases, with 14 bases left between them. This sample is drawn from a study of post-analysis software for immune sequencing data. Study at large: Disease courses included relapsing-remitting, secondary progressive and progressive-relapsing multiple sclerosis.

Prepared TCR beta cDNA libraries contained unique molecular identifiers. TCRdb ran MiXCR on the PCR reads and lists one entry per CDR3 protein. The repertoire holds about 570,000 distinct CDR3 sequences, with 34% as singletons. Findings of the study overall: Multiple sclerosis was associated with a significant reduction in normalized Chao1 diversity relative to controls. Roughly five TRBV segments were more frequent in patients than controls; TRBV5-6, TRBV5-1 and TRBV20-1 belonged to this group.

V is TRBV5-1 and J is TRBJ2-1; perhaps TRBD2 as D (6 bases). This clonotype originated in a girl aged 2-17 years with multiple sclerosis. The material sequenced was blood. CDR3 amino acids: CASSSLASTYNEQFF. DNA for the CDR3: TGCGCCAGCAGCTCTCTAGCGTCTACTTACAATGAGCAGTTCTTC.